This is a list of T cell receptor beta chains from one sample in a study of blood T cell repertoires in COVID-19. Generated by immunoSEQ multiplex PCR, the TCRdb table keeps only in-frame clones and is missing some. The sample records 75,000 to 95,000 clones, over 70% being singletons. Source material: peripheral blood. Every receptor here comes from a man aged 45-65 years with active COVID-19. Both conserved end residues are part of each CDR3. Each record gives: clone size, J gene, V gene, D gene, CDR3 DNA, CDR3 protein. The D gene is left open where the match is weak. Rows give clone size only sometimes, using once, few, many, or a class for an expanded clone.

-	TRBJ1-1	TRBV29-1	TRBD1	TGCAGCGCTGGACAGGGATGGGGCATGAACACTGAAGCTTTCTTT	CSAGQGWGMNTEAFF
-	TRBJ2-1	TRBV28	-	TGTGCCAGCAGCACATCAGGGTGGAATGAGCAGTTCTTC	CASSTSGWNEQFF
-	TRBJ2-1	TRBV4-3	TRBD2	TGCGCCAGCAGCCAAGGTCCGGGACTAGCGATTCCTGAGCAGTTCTTC	CASSQGPGLAIPEQFF
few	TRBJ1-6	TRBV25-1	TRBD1	TGTGCCAGCAGTGAGACAGGGGGTGATTCACCCCTCCACTTT	CASSETGGDSPLHF
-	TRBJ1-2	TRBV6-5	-	TGTGCCAGCAGTTACTCGGAGCAGGGCACTGATGGCTACACCTTC	CASSYSEQGTDGYTF
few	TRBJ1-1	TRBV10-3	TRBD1	TGTGCCATCAGTGAGTCTCTCCGAGGACAGGGGGCAGGGACTGAAGCTTTCTTT	CAISESLRGQGAGTEAFF
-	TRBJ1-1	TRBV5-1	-	TGCGCCAGCAGCGAAACAGGCCGGGAGACTGAAGCTTTCTTT	CASSETGRETEAFF
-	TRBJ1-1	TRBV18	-	TGTGCCAGCTCACCACAATTCTATGGTTCATACACTGAAGCTTTCTTT	CASSPQFYGSYTEAFF
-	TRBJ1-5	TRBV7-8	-	TGTGCCAGCAGCCAGTATCGGGGAAGCAATCAGCCCCAGCATTTT	CASSQYRGSNQPQHF
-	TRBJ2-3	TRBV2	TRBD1	TGTGCCAGCAGTTACCGGGACAGGGGCTTGGCAGATACGCAGTATTTT	CASSYRDRGLADTQYF
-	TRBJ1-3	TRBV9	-	TGTGCCAGCAGCGTTGGCGGAAACACCATATATTTT	CASSVGGNTIYF
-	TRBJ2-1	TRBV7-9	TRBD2	TGTGCCAGCAGCTCGAAAGTCGGGAGGATTCAGTTCTTC	CASSSKVGRIQFF
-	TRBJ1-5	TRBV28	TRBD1	TGTGCCAGCAGCAGGATTTGGACAGGGTACGATCAGCCCCAGCATTTT	CASSRIWTGYDQPQHF
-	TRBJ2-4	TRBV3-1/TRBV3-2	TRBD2	TGTGCCAGCAGCCAAGATACGGGACTAGCGGGAAACATTCAGTACTTC	CASSQDTGLAGNIQYF
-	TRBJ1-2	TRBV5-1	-	TGCGCCAGCAGCTTGATGGTCTCCGGGTATGGCTACACCTTC	CASSLMVSGYGYTF
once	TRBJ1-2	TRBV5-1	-	TGCGCCAGCAGCTTGGTGGGGGGGCTAAACTATGGCTACACCTTC	CASSLVGGLNYGYTF
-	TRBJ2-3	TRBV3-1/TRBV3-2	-	TGTGCCAGCAGCCAAGCTTCGGGACTCGGGGGCACAGATACGCAGTATTTT	CASSQASGLGGTDTQYF
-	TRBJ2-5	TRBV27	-	TGTGCCAGCAGTTTATCAGGGGTTTATGAGACCCAGTACTTC	CASSLSGVYETQYF
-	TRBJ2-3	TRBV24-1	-	TGTGCCACCAGTGCCCGGACACTCTCCACAGATACGCAGTATTTT	CATSARTLSTDTQYF
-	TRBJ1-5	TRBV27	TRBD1	TGTGCCAGCAGTCGACAGGGCCTCAATCAGCCCCAGCATTTT	CASSRQGLNQPQHF
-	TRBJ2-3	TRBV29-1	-	TGCAGCGTTGTCCCAGGGAGCACAGATACGCAGTATTTT	CSVVPGSTDTQYF
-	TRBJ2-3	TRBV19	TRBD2	TGTGCCAGTAGTATGACTAGCGGGGGGATCACAGATACGCAGTATTTT	CASSMTSGGITDTQYF
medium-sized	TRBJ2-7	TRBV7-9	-	TGTGCCAGCAGGTTACGGGAGTCCTCCTACGAGCAGTACTTC	CASRLRESSYEQYF
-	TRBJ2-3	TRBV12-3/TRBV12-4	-	TGTGCCAGCAGCCGCCAGAAAGCAGATACGCAGTATTTT	CASSRQKADTQYF
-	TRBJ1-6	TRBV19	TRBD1	TGTGCCAGTAGGAACCAGGGGGCGCTTAATTCACCCCTCCACTTT	CASRNQGALNSPLHF
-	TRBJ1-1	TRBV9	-	TGTGCCAGCTCCTGGGGGCTTAAGGCTGGTGGAACTGAAGCTTTCTTT	CASSWGLKAGGTEAFF
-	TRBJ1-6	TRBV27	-	TGTGCCAGCAGGCTCCTAGGGGTCGCGTCGAATTCACCCCTCCACTTT	CASRLLGVASNSPLHF
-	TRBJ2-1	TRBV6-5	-	TGTGCCAGCAGTTACTCAGACGGCGGGGCTGAGCAGTTCTTC	CASSYSDGGAEQFF
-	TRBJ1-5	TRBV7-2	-	TGTGCCAGCAGCTCCGCGGGGGGGAATCAGCCCCAGCATTTT	CASSSAGGNQPQHF
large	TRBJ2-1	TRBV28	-	TGTGCCAGCAGTCTCCCCCTGACGGCGGGAACTAATGAGCAGTTCTTC	CASSLPLTAGTNEQFF
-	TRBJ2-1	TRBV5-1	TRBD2	TGCGCCAGCAGCTCGTCGGAGCGGGAAGTGAATGAGCAGTTCTTC	CASSSSEREVNEQFF
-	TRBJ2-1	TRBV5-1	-	TGCGCCAGCAGCATAGACACTAGCTCCTACAATGAGCAGTTCTTC	CASSIDTSSYNEQFF
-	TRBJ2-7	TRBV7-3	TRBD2	TGTGCCAGCAGCCTAACTAGCGGGAGAAACTACGAGCAGTACTTC	CASSLTSGRNYEQYF
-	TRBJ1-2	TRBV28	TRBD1	TGTGCCAGCAGTTTTACAGGGGGCGTAGTCGGCTACACCTTC	CASSFTGGVVGYTF
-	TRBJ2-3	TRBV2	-	TGTGCCAGCAGTGCCCTAGAGGCCCAAGTTACGCAGTATTTT	CASSALEAQVTQYF
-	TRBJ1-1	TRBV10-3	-	TGTGCCTCCGGGGGTTGGATCACTGAAGCTTTCTTT	CASGGWITEAFF
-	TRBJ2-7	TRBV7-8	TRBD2	TGTGCCAGCAGCTTCGGACTAGCGGGACCCTCCTACGAGCAGTACTTC	CASSFGLAGPSYEQYF
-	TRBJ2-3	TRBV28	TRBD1	TGTGCCAGCAGTCCCCAGGGGGGCACAGATACGCAGTATTTT	CASSPQGGTDTQYF
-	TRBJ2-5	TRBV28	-	TGTGCTGCTACCAGGGGCGGGGAGACCCAGTACTTC	CAATRGGETQYF
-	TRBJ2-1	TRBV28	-	TGTGCCAGCAGTGATACCCGGGGGCAGTTCTTC	CASSDTRGQFF
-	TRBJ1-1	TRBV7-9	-	TGTGCCAGCAGCTTAGTAGCGGGAAACACTGAAGCTTTCTTT	CASSLVAGNTEAFF
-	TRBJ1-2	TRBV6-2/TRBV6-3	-	TGTGCCAGCAGTTACCTCGTTTATGGCTACACCTTC	CASSYLVYGYTF